Below, 10 T cell receptor beta chains from the same sample are listed, as sequenced in a study of cytomegalovirus exposure and HLA in healthy donors (TCRdb year 2017). Libraries were built with the immunoSEQ multiplex PCR assay. For the multiplex PCR, a mixture combining 60 forward primers for TCR Vbeta segments and 13 reverse primers for TCR Jbeta segments was used. TCRdb took this table from immuneACCESS and kept in-frame rearrangements with V and J called. Such tables lack part of the clones; where checked against another copy, unresolved V genes explain under half of the gap, and the rest is unexplained. A total of roughly 130,000 clones appear in this sample, more than 60% of them only once. The top ten hold about 1.7% of the sample. Sequencing was done on a sample of PBMCs. Receptors originate from a male donor in good health and CMV-seronegative.

The chain links TRBV7-9 to TRBJ1-1; D uncertain. The CDR3 extends over 13 amino acids. Germline CDR1 SEHNR, CDR2 FQNEAQ (reference sequence). Between the trimmed V and J ends, which lost 5 bases and 1 base, there was a span of 8 bases. The CDR3 region has the DNA TGTGCCAGCAGCGCAACAGAGAACACTGAAGCTTTCTTT. It translates to CASSATENTEAFF.

This clone turned up a few times. The chain joins TRBV10-2 to TRBJ2-3; maybe TRBD2 (8 bases). The CDR3 is 15 amino acids. The germline CDR1 and CDR2 sequences are WSHSY and SAAADI. V lost 1 base and J lost 6, with 14 bases in between. CDR3 nucleotide sequence: TGCGCCAGCAGTGAGTTGGCGGGGGGACAGGATACGCAGTATTTT. This codes for CASSELAGGQDTQYF.

Only a few counts were recorded for this clone. The chain couples TRBV19 to TRBJ2-7; no reliable D call. V dropped 6 bases and J dropped 3 bases, with 12 bases sitting between them. The CDR3 sequence is 13 residues long. Germline V gene lookup returns CDR1 LNHDA and CDR2 SQIVND (reference sequence). In DNA, the CDR3 is TGTGCCAGTAGCCCTACAGTGGACTACGAGCAGTACTTC. Translation gives CASSPTVDYEQYF.

This clone was seen more than once but under ten times. A much larger clone lies one base from this, so it may be a read error. The chain uses TRBV7-2 and TRBJ1-3; a possible D gene is TRBD1 (5 bases). Trimming removed 2 bases from V and 4 bases from J, with 6 bases in between. CDR3 length: 13 amino acids. CDR1 and CDR2 from the germline V gene are SGHTA and FQGNSA. CDR3 sequence: CASSLQGGNTIYF. In DNA form, the CDR3 reads TGTGCCAGCAGCTTACAGGGCGGAAACACCATATATTTT.

This clone was observed a single time. The rearrangement joins TRBV19 to TRBJ1-2; a weak D match, TRBD1 (5 bases). The length of the CDR3 is 12 residues. Trimming shortened V by 10 bases and J by 4 bases, and 13 bases separated the two germline ends. Germline CDR1 and CDR2: LNHDA and SQIVND (reference sequence). CDR3 region: CATSGGGYGYTF. CDR3 DNA sequence: TGTGCCACCTCGGGGGGAGGCTATGGCTACACCTTC.

This rearrangement joins TRBV5-6 to TRBJ1-2; possibly TRBD1 for D (5 bases). V shed 4 bases and J shed 5 bases, with 18 bases lying between them. Germline V gene data show CDR1 as SGHDT and CDR2 as YYEEEE. The CDR3 is 15 residues long. The CDR3 DNA follows: TGTGCCAGCAGCGGGGGGGTAGGGCGTCGGTATGGCTACACCTTC. It yields the protein CASSGGVGRRYGYTF.

This clone was counted a few times. This chain joins TRBV4-3 and TRBJ2-1; 9 bases agree with TRBD2. Trimming cost V 6 bases and J 9 bases; bases outside gene matches: 12. The CDR3 has 15 residues. Germline-derived CDR1 and CDR2 are LGHNA and YSLEER. The CDR3 sequence: CASSPGTSSPTEQFF. CDR3 in DNA: TGCGCCAGCAGTCCCGGGACTAGCTCTCCAACTGAGCAGTTCTTC.

For this clone: The same CDR3 can be traced to other DNA sequences in this sample. The gene calls are TRBV15 and TRBJ2-5; 7 bases align to TRBD2. The ends lost 0 bases at V and 5 bases at J; junction bases unmatched: 15. The length of the CDR3 is 18 residues. Germline V gives CDR1 LNHNV, CDR2 YYDKDF (reference sequence). CDR3 region: CATSRDLLSGVEQETQYF. CDR3 nucleotide sequence: TGTGCCACCAGCAGAGATCTGCTGAGCGGGGTCGAACAGGAGACCCAGTACTTC.

This rearrangement joins TRBV30 to TRBJ2-2, with 10 bases identical to TRBD2. Germline V gene sequence: CDR1 GTSNPN, CDR2 SVGIG (reference sequence). V shed 1 base and J 7 bases; nucleotides not matched to a gene: 3. The CDR3 contains 14 residues. As DNA, the CDR3 is TGTGCCTGGAGTGGACTAGCGGGCGGCGGGGAGCTGTTTTTT. This codes for CAWSGLAGGGELFF.

The chain employs TRBV5-4 and TRBJ1-2; D remains ambiguous. Trimming took 6 bases from V and 4 from J, leaving 22 bases between them. This CDR3 is 16 amino acids long. The germline gives CDR1 SGHNT, CDR2 YYREEE (reference sequence). The CDR3 reads CASIVDQVRSPYGYTF. The CDR3 bases are TGTGCCAGCATCGTTGATCAGGTCCGTTCCCCCTATGGCTACACCTTC.